This section outlines one TCR beta chain sequence together with its context. This clonotype is characterized as medium-sized (0.01 to 0.1%). This clone's antigen is unknown. Base qualities are missing; no much larger clone stands one base away. From a lookup of the germline V gene (reference sequence), CDR1 and CDR2 are SGHNT and YYREEE. From the cysteine through the phenylalanine, the CDR3 covers 13 amino acids. Only the CDR3 portion is preserved as DNA: 39 bases, with reading frame beginning at the first base. V was cut back by 1 base and J by 5 bases, leaving a gap of 9 bases between them. The data belong to a study of spatial heterogeneity in lung cancer (dated by TCRdb to 2018 to 2020). About the study as a whole: More beta-chain than alpha-chain transcripts were consistently detected, likely reflecting higher beta-chain transcript abundance. TCR transcript counts in tumor regions correlated strongly with a T cell transcriptional module score from matched bulk RNA-seq. In the raw uncorrected reads, each unique combination of TCR and UMI appeared more than ten times on average. The study quantitatively compared TCR alpha and beta repertoires across multiple tumor regions, matched nontumor lung and blood in non-small cell lung cancer. Nonsynonymous mutation counts, determined by whole-exome sequencing of tumor tissue, were related to TCR repertoire features. At surgery, both alpha and beta chains were TCR-sequenced in some 220 tumor regions, about 64 matched nontumor lung samples and just over 55 PBMC samples. General findings and caveats noted by the study authors: Confirming at a functional level the hypothesis that regional TCRs recognize regional mutations was considered to require additional single-cell paired TCR alpha and beta sequencing. A correlation was observed between the number of expanded intratumoral alpha and beta TCRs and the tumor nonsynonymous mutation count. Counts of ubiquitous and regional expanded TCRs were found to correlate with counts of ubiquitous and regional nonsynonymous mutations, respectively. TCR-seq coverage of tumor T cells was estimated to be only around 7% for alpha chains and roughly 13% for beta chains.

To prepare the library, 5' RACE was applied. Sequencing used a NextSeq 500. To allow correction of PCR and sequencing errors, the TCR library protocol tagged every TCR cDNA molecule with a unique molecular identifier. The source study handled its data this way. TCR identification, UMI-based error correction and CDR3 extraction were performed with Decombinator tools. TCRs above a frequency of 2 per 1,000, corresponding to the top 1% of the tumor frequency distribution, were defined as expanded. Expanded tumor TCRs statistically deemed absent (corrected P<0.05) from at least one tumor region were classed as regional, and all other expanded tumor TCRs were classed as ubiquitous. Renyi diversity was computed with the R vegan package after each repertoire had been subsampled 100 times to 5,000 TCRs. CDR3 similarity networks were constructed using string-kernel similarity of amino acid triplets, with links drawn between CDR3s whose pairwise similarity was above 0.82. TCRdb's own reprocessing of the public reads used fastp at Q25 and MiXCR and kept productive beta chains. Rows matching on CDR3 protein sequence are summarized as one entry with the most common DNA and genes. The V and J calls here are based on TCRdb, not the publication. The sample contains around 4,000 distinct CDR3 sequences, about 8% of them found a single time. About 14% of the sample comes from the top ten.

Explained via the paper, the time point label denotes: sample taken at primary tumor resection. The donors were 60 to 80 patients from the lung TRACERx cohort who had early-stage, untreated non-small cell lung cancer. Whole RNA extracted from tumor and nontumor lung tissue, or from cryopreserved PBMC samples, was used for TCR sequencing without cell sorting. Only patients with enough RNA available from two or more tumor regions were chosen for TCR sequencing. Tumor and adjacent nontumor lung specimens were reviewed by a lung pathologist before selection. The sequencing used lung tumor tissue, collected at surgery. This receptor was taken from a male donor with early-stage non-small cell lung cancer. The sequence joins TRBV5-4 to TRBJ1-1, with no confident D gene call. The nucleotides are TGTGCCAGCAGCTTGTTCGGGGAGACTGAAGCTTTCTTT. It codes for CASSLFGETEAFF.